This TCR beta chain is drawn from a study of CD8+ T cells in alopecia areata. cDNA reverse transcribed from extracted RNA served as the sequencing template. Clones were sequenced by immunoSEQ multiplex PCR, and TCRdb holds only the in-frame ones, with some missing. The sample has 120,000 or so clones, roughly 50% seen once; the top ten hold about 31%. The CDR3 has 14 residues. Per germline, CDR1 GTSNPN and CDR2 SVGIG (reference sequence). Trimming cost V 8 bases and J 2 bases; bases outside gene matches: 9. The treatment was: oral pan-JAK inhibitor, 5-10 mg twice daily. The input for sequencing was CD8+ T cells sorted from blood, taken at week 4, from a patient treated with tofacitinib. This clonotype originated in a human donor with alopecia areata. This chain joins TRBV30 and TRBJ1-3; 7 nucleotides align to TRBD1. CDR3 in amino acids: CARKGQATGNTIYF. The CDR3 DNA reads as TGTGCCCGAAAAGGACAGGCAACTGGAAACACCATATATTTT.